A selection of T cell receptor beta chains follows, all from one sample in a study of cytomegalovirus exposure and HLA in healthy donors. The assay was immunoSEQ multiplex PCR, and TCRdb's table has in-frame clones only and misses some. Here the sample spans 130,000 to 150,000 clones, roughly 68% being singletons. The material sequenced was PBMCs. The origin of the receptors is a man between 60 and 75 years old in good health and CMV-seronegative. The CDR3 runs from the conserved cysteine through the conserved F or W. D genes are given only for firm matches. A row's size may be missing; if present it is once, few, many or a size class.

CDR3 DNA: TGCGCCAGCAGCCCGCAACCGGGACAGGGTGGGGATACGCAGTATTTT
CDR3 protein: CASSPQPGQGGDTQYF
clone size: .
J gene: TRBJ2-3
D gene: TRBD1
CDR3 length: 16
V gene: TRBV5-1

CDR3 DNA: TGTGCCAGTAGTATGGCGGGGAGGGCGAACAATGAGCAGTTCTTC
CDR3 protein: CASSMAGRANNEQFF
clone size: once
J gene: TRBJ2-1
D gene: TRBD2
CDR3 length: 15
V gene: TRBV19

CDR3 DNA: TGTGCCAGCAGCTTGGCTGGGACAGGGGAGAGGGATACGCAGTATTTT
CDR3 protein: CASSLAGTGERDTQYF
clone size: few
J gene: TRBJ2-3
D gene: TRBD1
CDR3 length: 16
V gene: TRBV5-6

CDR3 DNA: TGTGCCAGCAGCCAAGCGGAGGGGAGCGAAACTGAAGCTTTCTTT
CDR3 protein: CASSQAEGSETEAFF
clone size: .
J gene: TRBJ1-1
D gene: .
CDR3 length: 15
V gene: TRBV4-2

CDR3 DNA: TGTGCCAGCAGCTCACCGACAGCGAACACCGGGGAGCTGTTTTTT
CDR3 protein: CASSSPTANTGELFF
clone size: .
J gene: TRBJ2-2
D gene: .
CDR3 length: 15
V gene: TRBV7-2

CDR3 DNA: TGTGCCAGCAGCCCTTACCCCGCGGGGGCGAGAGAGACCCAGTACTTC
CDR3 protein: CASSPYPAGARETQYF
clone size: .
J gene: TRBJ2-5
D gene: .
CDR3 length: 16
V gene: TRBV9

CDR3 DNA: TGTGCCAGCAGATTGGGGCAGGAGAACTACAATGAGCAGTTCTTC
CDR3 protein: CASRLGQENYNEQFF
clone size: .
J gene: TRBJ2-1
D gene: .
CDR3 length: 15
V gene: TRBV7-9

CDR3 DNA: TGTGCCAGCAGTTTGGATCAGGGATTCACAGATACGCAGTATTTT
CDR3 protein: CASSLDQGFTDTQYF
clone size: few
J gene: TRBJ2-3
D gene: .
CDR3 length: 15
V gene: TRBV6-5

CDR3 DNA: TGCAGCGTTCGCAAGCGGGATACTGAGCAGTTCTTC
CDR3 protein: CSVRKRDTEQFF
clone size: .
J gene: TRBJ2-1
D gene: TRBD2
CDR3 length: 12
V gene: TRBV29-1

CDR3 DNA: TGTGCCAGCAGCTTGCGGGGAGGGGCTCAAGAGACCCAGTACTTC
CDR3 protein: CASSLRGGAQETQYF
clone size: .
J gene: TRBJ2-5
D gene: TRBD2
CDR3 length: 15
V gene: TRBV7-3

CDR3 DNA: TGTGCCAGCAGCAAAGTTAAGGGAGGACGGATGGAGTTGGGCTACACCTTC
CDR3 protein: CASSKVKGGRMELGYTF
clone size: .
J gene: TRBJ1-2
D gene: .
CDR3 length: 17
V gene: TRBV21-1

CDR3 DNA: TGTGCCAGCAGCTCCCGGACTAGCGCCTACTACGAGCAGTACTTC
CDR3 protein: CASSSRTSAYYEQYF
clone size: .
J gene: TRBJ2-7
D gene: TRBD2
CDR3 length: 15
V gene: TRBV9

CDR3 DNA: TGTGCCTGGAGTGAAGGCGGGAACAATCAGCCCCAGCATTTT
CDR3 protein: CAWSEGGNNQPQHF
clone size: .
J gene: TRBJ1-5
D gene: .
CDR3 length: 14
V gene: TRBV30

CDR3 DNA: TGTGCCACCAGCAGAGATCGGAGCTCCTACGAGCAGTACTTC
CDR3 protein: CATSRDRSSYEQYF
clone size: .
J gene: TRBJ2-7
D gene: .
CDR3 length: 14
V gene: TRBV15

CDR3 DNA: TGTGCCAGCAGTTCAACAGGGTGGGGTGATTCACCCCTCCACTTT
CDR3 protein: CASSSTGWGDSPLHF
clone size: .
J gene: TRBJ1-6
D gene: .
CDR3 length: 15
V gene: TRBV28

CDR3 DNA: TGTGCCTCGGATCCCGGGAGCGAGGACAATGAGCAGTTCTTC
CDR3 protein: CASDPGSEDNEQFF
clone size: .
J gene: TRBJ2-1
D gene: .
CDR3 length: 14
V gene: TRBV10-3

CDR3 DNA: TGTGCCACCAGCAGAGGGAGGGGGCGGGATGGCTACACCTTC
CDR3 protein: CATSRGRGRDGYTF
clone size: .
J gene: TRBJ1-2
D gene: TRBD1
CDR3 length: 14
V gene: TRBV15

CDR3 DNA: TGTGCCAGCAGCTTAGGCTTAGCGGGAGTGTCCTACGAGCAGTACTTC
CDR3 protein: CASSLGLAGVSYEQYF
clone size: .
J gene: TRBJ2-7
D gene: TRBD2
CDR3 length: 16
V gene: TRBV7-2

CDR3 DNA: TGCGCCAGCAGCCAAGGCGGACTAGCGGGAAGTACCGGGGAGCTGTTTTTT
CDR3 protein: CASSQGGLAGSTGELFF
clone size: few
J gene: TRBJ2-2
D gene: TRBD2
CDR3 length: 17
V gene: TRBV4-1

CDR3 DNA: TGTGCCAGCAGTCGTATGGCCGAATCACCCCTCCACTTT
CDR3 protein: CASSRMAESPLHF
clone size: .
J gene: TRBJ1-6
D gene: .
CDR3 length: 13
V gene: TRBV7-3

CDR3 DNA: .
CDR3 protein: CASSLWASGSSFF
clone size: .
J gene: TRBJ2-1
D gene: .
CDR3 length: 13
V gene: TRBV5-4

CDR3 DNA: TGTGCCAGCAGACCCCAGGCAGCTGAAGCTTTCTTT
CDR3 protein: CASRPQAAEAFF
clone size: .
J gene: TRBJ1-1
D gene: .
CDR3 length: 12
V gene: TRBV28

CDR3 DNA: TGTGCCAGTAGCGCGACCGACAGGGCCTCTGGCTACACCTTC
CDR3 protein: CASSATDRASGYTF
clone size: .
J gene: TRBJ1-2
D gene: TRBD1
CDR3 length: 14
V gene: TRBV19

CDR3 DNA: TGTGCCAGCAGCTCCGGGACTAGCGGCCACAATGAGCAGTTCTTC
CDR3 protein: CASSSGTSGHNEQFF
clone size: .
J gene: TRBJ2-1
D gene: TRBD2
CDR3 length: 15
V gene: TRBV7-7

CDR3 DNA: TGTGCCAGCAGCTTGGGCGGCCGTGAAGCTTTCTTT
CDR3 protein: CASSLGGREAFF
clone size: .
J gene: TRBJ1-1
D gene: .
CDR3 length: 12
V gene: TRBV5-6

CDR3 DNA: TGTGCCAGCAGCCAAGATCCCGGGACTAGCGGTATTACCTACAATGAGCAGTTCTTC
CDR3 protein: CASSQDPGTSGITYNEQFF
clone size: .
J gene: TRBJ2-1
D gene: TRBD2
CDR3 length: 19
V gene: TRBV4-2

CDR3 DNA: TGTGCCAGTAGTATCTCCTCTTTGAACACTGAAGCTTTCTTT
CDR3 protein: CASSISSLNTEAFF
clone size: .
J gene: TRBJ1-1
D gene: .
CDR3 length: 14
V gene: TRBV19

CDR3 DNA: TGTGCCAGCAGTACGCCGGGACAGGGTCCCGATGAGCAGTTCTTC
CDR3 protein: CASSTPGQGPDEQFF
clone size: once
J gene: TRBJ2-1
D gene: TRBD1
CDR3 length: 15
V gene: TRBV6-1

CDR3 DNA: TGTGCCAGCTCACAGGGACAGGGTGTCAACGAGCAGTACTTC
CDR3 protein: CASSQGQGVNEQYF
clone size: .
J gene: TRBJ2-7
D gene: TRBD1
CDR3 length: 14
V gene: TRBV18